These 10 T cell receptor beta chains came from one sample sequenced in a study of blood T cells in healthy people across ages. The second PCR ran about 6 to 11 cycles with a sample-barcoded 5' primer and J-beta primers. TCRdb independently ran MiXCR on the 5' RACE reads; one entry per CDR3 protein. The sample carries 1.5 million to 2 million distinct CDR3 sequences, roughly 52% recorded once. The source material was blood. These receptors were taken from a woman in her thirties or forties in good health.

This chain connects TRBV10-2 to TRBJ2-1; tentative D call: TRBD2 (5 bases). This CDR3 contains 12 residues. V lost 2 bases to trimming and J lost 15 bases, with 14 bases between them. Germline loops: CDR1 WSHSY, CDR2 SAAADI. CDR3 DNA: TGCGCCAGCAGTGAGCCGGGGAGCGTAGCGTTCTTC. Protein product: CASSEPGSVAFF.

V and J are TRBV14 and TRBJ2-1; TRBD1 matches 11 bases. The V gene's germline CDR1 is SGHDN and CDR2 FVKESK. The CDR3 runs 16 residues. Unmatched junction bases numbered 5, after V lost 4 bases and J lost 3 bases. The CDR3: CASSPWTGGFYNEQFF. The CDR3 bases are TGTGCCAGCAGCCCCTGGACAGGGGGCTTCTACAATGAGCAGTTCTTC.

The V gene is TRBV6-5, the J gene TRBJ1-2; D gene uncertain. The CDR3 is made up of 14 amino acids. Germline V gives CDR1 MNHEY, CDR2 SVGAGI. V lost 8 bases and J 3 bases, leaving 16 bases between the germline ends. The CDR3 nucleotides are TGTGCCAGCCATCCAACCGGGTCGGACTATGGCTACACCTTC. Residues: CASHPTGSDYGYTF.

This sequence joins TRBV27 and TRBJ1-1; D not certain. V lost 3 bases and J 7 bases, leaving 9 bases between the germline ends. The CDR3 loop spans 12 amino acids. The germline CDR1 and CDR2 sequences are MNHEY and SMNVEV (reference sequence). CDR3 DNA: TGTGCCAGCAGTTTTTTCCGGGGTGAAGCTTTCTTT. This codes for CASSFFRGEAFF.

This clonotype has a handful of counts. The chain recombines TRBV7-3 with TRBJ2-1, with D possibly being TRBD2 (6 bases). CDR1 and CDR2 (germline): SGHTA, FQGTGA. The V end lost 5 bases, the J end lost 6 bases, and 14 bases lay between the germline ends. This CDR3 is built from 14 residues. CDR3 region: CASSPPGLGNEQFF. CDR3 coding DNA: TGTGCCAGCAGCCCCCCGGGACTCGGCAATGAGCAGTTCTTC.

The chain links TRBV9 to TRBJ1-2, with TRBD1 identical over 7 bases. The CDR3 contains 13 residues. Germline V gene lookup returns CDR1 SGDLS and CDR2 YYNGEE. Trimming removed 3 bases from V and 8 bases from J; junction bases left unmatched: 7. For the CDR3, the DNA is TGTGCCAGCAGCGCGACAGGGACCACGGGCTACACCTTC. Residues: CASSATGTTGYTF. The full variable domain, with the rest looked up from reference TRBV9 and TRBJ1-2, is DSGVTQTPKHLITATGQRVTLRCSPRSGDLSVYWYQQSLDQGLQFLIQYYNGEERAKGNILERFSAQQFPDLHSELNLSSLELGDSALYFCASSATGTTGYTFGSGTRLTVV.

The V call is TRBV20-1, the J call TRBJ2-3; TRBD2 matches at 7 bases. Germline-derived CDR1 and CDR2 are DFQATT and SNEGSKA (reference sequence). The trim removed 5 bases at V and 2 bases at J, leaving 4 bases unmatched. The CDR3 has 13 amino acids. The CDR3 DNA reads TGCAGTGCTGAGCGGGGAATCACAGATACGCAGTATTTT. Protein sequence: CSAERGITDTQYF.

This clonotype was seen a handful of times. The rearrangement joins TRBV6-2 or TRBV6-3 to TRBJ2-5; TRBD2 aligns across 9 bases. V was clipped by 2 bases and J by 4 bases; unmatched bases: 5. CDR1 MNHEY and CDR2 SVGEGT come from the germline V gene. The CDR3 is 15 residues long. CDR3 in amino acids: CASSYTGTSSETQYF. The CDR3 nucleotides are TGTGCCAGCAGTTACACCGGGACTAGCTCAGAGACCCAGTACTTC.

This clonotype was counted between two and nine times. The rearrangement joins TRBV28 to TRBJ2-7; a possible D gene is TRBD1 (6 bases). The CDR3 length is 14 residues. V was trimmed by 9 bases and J by 4 bases, leaving 19 bases between them. Looked up from germline, CDR1 is MDHEN and CDR2 is SYDVKM. The CDR3: CARQWGPVGYEQYF. The CDR3 DNA reads as TGTGCCAGGCAGTGGGGGCCGGTGGGGTACGAGCAGTACTTC. The entire variable domain, with the rest obtained from reference TRBV28 and TRBJ2-7, is as follows: DVKVTQSSRYLVKRTGEKVFLECVQDMDHENMFWYRQDPGLGLRLIYFSYDVKMKEKGDIPEGYSVSREKKERFSLILESASTNQTSMYLCARQWGPVGYEQYFGPGTRLTVT.

This clonotype was found a few times. This CDR3 is CASSQDLRGGYNEQFF. Here the CDR3 DNA reads TGTGCCAGCAGCCAAGATTTGAGGGGGGGCTACAATGAGCAGTTCTTC. This rearrangement joins TRBV4-2 to TRBJ2-1, with D perhaps matching TRBD2 (7 bases). CDR1 is LGHNA and CDR2 is YNFKEQ in the germline V gene. V lost 0 bases and J lost 3, with 12 bases in between. The CDR3 length is 16 residues.